A selection of T cell receptor beta chains follows, all from one sample in a study of T cells in Graves' hyperthyroidism and ophthalmopathy. TCRdb ran MiXCR on the multiplex PCR reads and lists one entry per CDR3 protein. The table lists hundreds of thousands of distinct CDR3 sequences, about 14% of them singletons. The sequencing input was blood. These receptors were collected from a woman aged 25-40 years with Graves' hyperthyroidism that later progressed to Graves' ophthalmopathy. Both conserved end residues are part of each CDR3. D genes are given only for firm matches. For some rows the clone size is stated as once, few or many, or as a class when expanded; others skip it.

TRBJ2-7	TRBV27	17	few	-	TGTGCCAGCAGTTTCCCCCCCGTTGGAGGGGCAATCTACGAGCAGTACTTC	CASSFPPVGGAIYEQYF
TRBJ2-2	TRBV7-9	16	few	-	TGTGCCAGCAGCTTAGAAGTTTTCAGATCGACCGGGGAGCTGTTTTTT	CASSLEVFRSTGELFF
TRBJ2-6	TRBV12-3/TRBV12-4	15	many	-	TGTGCCAGCAGTTTTACAGTCTCTGGGGCCAACGTCCTGACTTTC	CASSFTVSGANVLTF
TRBJ2-3	TRBV3-1	18	-	TRBD2	TGTGCCAGCAGCCAAAGCCCCTTGGGCGGGAGGCGCACAGATACGCAGTATTTT	CASSQSPLGGRRTDTQYF
TRBJ2-5	TRBV2	11	-	-	TGTGCCAGCAGTGAAATAAAGGCCCAGTACTTC	CASSEIKAQYF
TRBJ1-5	TRBV12-3/TRBV12-4	14	many	-	TGTGCCAGCAGTCCAGAGTGGGGCAATCAGCCCCAGCATTTT	CASSPEWGNQPQHF
TRBJ1-2	TRBV5-5	14	many	-	TGTGCCAGCACAGGTCGAACAGGGAACTATGGCTACACCTTC	CASTGRTGNYGYTF
TRBJ2-1	TRBV30	15	many	-	TGTGCCTGGAGTGCCCCGGGAAGTGACTACAATGAGCAGTTCTTC	CAWSAPGSDYNEQFF
TRBJ2-7	TRBV15	15	few	-	TGTGCCACCAGCAGAGATGTTGTGCACTCCTACGAGCAGTACTTC	CATSRDVVHSYEQYF
TRBJ1-1	TRBV30	11	many	-	TGTGCCTGGAGATTCGACACTGAAGCTTTCTTT	CAWRFDTEAFF
TRBJ1-2	TRBV19	11	many	-	TGTGCCAGTAGCGGGGGACCTGGCTACACCTTC	CASSGGPGYTF
TRBJ1-2	TRBV11-3	18	many	TRBD1	TGTGCCAGCAGCTTAGGAGGGGACAGGGATACCGGTGGCTATGGCTACACCTTC	CASSLGGDRDTGGYGYTF
TRBJ2-3	TRBV29-1	11	-	-	TGCAGCGTCCGGCGGGTGGATACGCAGTATTTT	CSVRRVDTQYF
TRBJ2-1	TRBV7-2	14	many	TRBD2	TGTGCCAGCAGCTCCCGGCGGGGGGAAGTGGGGCAGTTCTTC	CASSSRRGEVGQFF
TRBJ1-5	TRBV28	14	many	TRBD1	TGTGCCAGCAGGGAAGGACAGGGGAATCAGCCCCAGCATTTT	CASREGQGNQPQHF
TRBJ2-1	TRBV30	12	many	-	TGTGCCTGGAGTGTAATGTACAATGAGCAGTTCTTC	CAWSVMYNEQFF
TRBJ1-2	TRBV29-1	11	few	-	TGCAGCGTCTACGACGAAAATGGCTACACCTTC	CSVYDENGYTF
TRBJ2-1	TRBV6-2/TRBV6-3	15	many	TRBD2	TGTGCCAGCAGTTCAGCGGGAGGGCGTTACAATGAGCAGTTCTTC	CASSSAGGRYNEQFF
TRBJ1-2	TRBV24-1	14	few	-	TGTGCCACCAGTGATTTCTCAGGGGACTATGGCTACACCTTC	CATSDFSGDYGYTF
TRBJ1-2	TRBV11-1	13	many	-	TGTGCCAGCAGCTCGGACGGACTCTATGGCTACACCTTC	CASSSDGLYGYTF